These 29 T cell receptor beta chains came from one sample sequenced in a study of cytotoxic CD8 clonotypes in ibrutinib-treated CLL. The data were produced by immunoSEQ multiplex PCR, yet TCRdb's version contains in-frame clones alone and is incomplete. The data contain some 300,000 clones, just under 80% of them singletons. The specimen was PBMCs, collected before ibrutinib treatment. Receptors were obtained from a human donor with chronic lymphocytic leukemia.

The rearrangement links TRBV30 to TRBJ2-5; 10 nucleotides line up with TRBD1. Per germline, CDR1 GTSNPN and CDR2 SVGIG (reference sequence). The junction had 9 bases not matched to a gene; V was cut back by 0 bases and J by 5 bases. The CDR3 has 16 amino acids. Here the CDR3 DNA reads TGTGCCTGGAGTGTACGTTGGGACAGGGGATCCGAGACCCAGTACTTC. This encodes CAWSVRWDRGSETQYF.

Only a few counts were recorded for this clone. The chain joins TRBV11-2 to TRBJ2-1, with TRBD2 identical over 9 bases. J was trimmed by 10 bases and V by 5 bases; bases with no gene match: 18. This CDR3 spans 17 amino acids. Germline assignment: CDR1 SGHAT and CDR2 FQNNGV. This CDR3 reads CASSPRVGSGRAEEQFF. Here the CDR3 DNA reads TGTGCCAGCAGCCCCCGCGTCGGTAGCGGGAGAGCTGAAGAGCAGTTCTTC.

The chain combines TRBV28 with TRBJ1-3; no clear D gene. V lost 2 bases, J lost 0 bases, and 11 bases lay in between. Germline V gene sequence: CDR1 MDHEN, CDR2 SYDVKM. This CDR3 has 16 amino acids. CDR3 coding DNA: TGTGCCAGCAGTTTACGTAGCTGGTTCTCTGGAAACACCATATATTTT. Translated, it gives CASSLRSWFSGNTIYF.

This chain uses TRBV7-2 with TRBJ1-4; TRBD1 agrees at 7 bases. The CDR3 extends over 14 amino acids. J was trimmed by 4 bases and V by 5 bases; bases with no gene match: 4. Germline V gene sequence: CDR1 SGHTA, CDR2 FQGNSA. CDR3 amino acids: CASSKGQINEKLFF. Written as DNA, the CDR3 is TGTGCCAGCAGCAAGGGACAGATTAATGAAAAACTGTTTTTT.

The genes are TRBV6-1 and TRBJ1-4; 8 bases map to TRBD1. V lost 6 bases to trimming and J lost 8 bases; unmatched junction nucleotides: 8. This CDR3 region has 14 residues. In germline, CDR1 is MNHNS, CDR2 SASEGT. This chain's CDR3 is CASRAGQEVEKLFF. CDR3 coding DNA: TGTGCCAGCAGGGCGGGACAGGAGGTCGAAAAACTGTTTTTT.

DNA of the CDR3: TGCGCCAGCAGCCAAGGCCGTTCGGGCTATGGCTACACCTTC. Its protein is CASSQGRSGYGYTF. The chain is built from TRBV4-3 and TRBJ1-2; D is unclear. The CDR3 length is 14 residues. The V end lost 1 base, the J end lost 4 bases, and 10 bases lay between the germline ends. The V gene's germline CDR1 is LGHNA and CDR2 YSLEER.

The V gene is TRBV10-2, the J gene TRBJ2-4; D is uncertain. The CDR3 is 15 amino acids. In germline, CDR1 is WSHSY, CDR2 SAAADI. V shed 6 bases and J shed 0 bases, with 12 bases lying between them. The CDR3 reads CASSAVRLAKNIQYF. As DNA, the CDR3 is TGCGCCAGCAGCGCTGTCCGGCTAGCCAAAAACATTCAGTACTTC.

The chain carries TRBV9 and TRBJ2-3; 8 bases agree with TRBD2. The CDR3 sequence is 16 residues long. The ends lost 4 bases at V and 0 bases at J; junction bases unmatched: 7. The V gene's germline CDR1 is SGDLS and CDR2 YYNGEE. The CDR3 loop is CASSTRLAHSTDTQYF. CDR3 nucleotide sequence: TGTGCCAGCAGCACGAGACTAGCGCATAGCACAGATACGCAGTATTTT.

The rearrangement uses TRBV19 and TRBJ2-1; the match to TRBD2 covers 10 bases. Trimming removed 4 bases from V and 3 bases from J; junction bases left unmatched: 12. This CDR3 comprises 18 residues. The germline V gene has CDR1 LNHDA and CDR2 SQIVND (reference sequence). CDR3 DNA: TGTGCCAGTAGTAATGGGGGGCTAGCGGGAGATAGCTACAATGAGCAGTTCTTC. Translation: CASSNGGLAGDSYNEQFF.

The chain is built from TRBV11-3 and TRBJ2-3; no clear D. Trimming took off 4 bases at V and 2 bases at J, with 1 base between the two ends. Germline V CDR1 and CDR2: SGHNT, YENEEA. The CDR3 runs to 11 residues. The CDR3 region is CASSSTDTQYF. The DNA for the CDR3 is TGTGCCAGCAGCTCCACAGATACGCAGTATTTT.

The J gene is TRBJ2-7, the V gene TRBV6-5, with D possibly called TRBD1 or TRBD2 (5 bases each). The CDR3 totals 14 residues. V was clipped by 1 base and J by 5 bases, with 12 bases between them. The germline V gene has CDR1 MNHEY and CDR2 SVGAGI. CDR3 residues: CASSYYTGTHEQYF. The CDR3, as DNA: TGTGCCAGCAGTTACTATACGGGGACGCACGAGCAGTACTTC.

The table lists this clone with a count of one. The chain recombines TRBV6-5 with TRBJ2-7; 11 nucleotides line up with TRBD2. Per the germline V gene, CDR1 is MNHEY and CDR2 is SVGAGI. CDR3 size: 15 residues. Trimming took 3 bases from V and 6 from J; bases not matched to a gene: 7. CDR3 amino acids: CASSYNSGRASEQYF. The CDR3 DNA follows: TGTGCCAGCAGTTATAATAGCGGGAGGGCCTCCGAGCAGTACTTC.

The rearrangement links TRBV6-5 to TRBJ2-5; 7 bases align to TRBD1. The CDR3 runs to 14 residues. CDR1 MNHEY and CDR2 SVGAGI come from the germline V gene. Trimming removed 5 bases from V and 5 bases from J; junction bases left unmatched: 8. The CDR3, as DNA: TGTGCCAGCAGTATATGGACAGGCAGGGAGACCCAGTACTTC. It encodes CASSIWTGRETQYF.

The rearrangement uses TRBV7-6 and TRBJ1-4; no clear D. The ends were cut back, 3 bases at V and 5 bases at J, with 7 bases in the middle. CDR1 and CDR2 (germline): SGHVS, FNYEAQ. The CDR3 contains 13 residues. This chain's CDR3 is CASSFAENEKLFF. DNA of the CDR3: TGTGCCAGCAGCTTTGCAGAAAATGAAAAACTGTTTTTT.

The CDR3 loop reads CASSIDHSDYSNQPQHF. CDR3 sequence (DNA): TGTGCCAGTAGTATAGATCATTCGGACTATAGCAATCAGCCCCAGCATTTT. This chain joins TRBV19 and TRBJ1-5; no reliable D call. V was cut by 0 bases and J by 0 bases, with 12 bases left in between. Looked up from germline, CDR1 is LNHDA and CDR2 is SQIVND (reference sequence). This CDR3 is built from 17 residues.

J is TRBJ2-3 and V is TRBV6-4; D unclear. V shed 6 bases and J shed 1 base, with 8 bases lying between them. Germline V CDR1 and CDR2: MRHNA, SNTAGT. The CDR3 is 13 amino acids. CDR3 nucleotides: TGTGCCAGCAGAGATGCAGGCACAGATACGCAGTATTTT. Amino acid sequence: CASRDAGTDTQYF.

This clone was seen just once. The chain is built from TRBV5-1 and TRBJ2-7; maybe TRBD1 (7 bases). CDR1 is SGHRS, CDR2 YFSETQ, per germline. The CDR3 consists of 13 residues. V lost 4 bases, J lost 4 bases, and 12 bases lay in between. The CDR3 nucleotides read TGCGCCAGCAGCCTCGCGGGACAGTACGAGCAGTACTTC. It is translated as CASSLAGQYEQYF.

The chain combines TRBV4-3 with TRBJ2-1; 8 bases fit TRBD2. V gave up 2 bases and J gave up 7 bases; unmatched junction bases: 1. The CDR3 consists of 13 residues. Germline CDR1 reads LGHNA; CDR2 reads YSLEER. This CDR3 reads CASSQRLANEQFF. CDR3 nucleotide sequence: TGCGCCAGCAGCCAACGACTAGCGAATGAGCAGTTCTTC.

The V and J genes are TRBV29-1 and TRBJ2-7; D gene ambiguous. Trimming cost V 4 bases and J 2 bases, with 6 bases left between them. The CDR3 loop spans 11 amino acids. CDR1 is SQVTM, CDR2 ANQGSEA, per germline. The CDR3 region has the DNA TGCAGCGTTGTAGTAACCTACGAGCAGTACTTC. Translated, it gives CSVVVTYEQYF.

The chain recombines TRBV5-1 with TRBJ2-3; TRBD2 is a possible D gene (6 bases). The V gene's germline CDR1 is SGHRS and CDR2 YFSETQ. The CDR3 extends over 15 amino acids. V was clipped by 6 bases and J by 0 bases, with 14 bases between them. The CDR3 is CASNGGETSTDTQYF. The CDR3 DNA sequence: TGCGCCAGCAACGGCGGGGAGACTAGCACAGATACGCAGTATTTT. The full variable domain, with the rest looked up from reference TRBV5-1 and TRBJ2-3, is KAGVTQTPRYLIKTRGQQVTLSCSPISGHRSVSWYQQTPGQGLQFLFEYFSETQRNKGNFPGRFSGRQFSNSRSEMNVSTLELGDSALYLCASNGGETSTDTQYFGPGTRLTVL.

The gene calls are TRBV7-8 and TRBJ2-3, with 7 bases fitting TRBD1. The germline V gene encodes CDR1 SGHVS and CDR2 FQNEAQ. This CDR3 has 15 residues. The V gene end was trimmed by 3 bases and the J gene end by 2 bases; junction bases not matched to a gene: 5. As DNA, the CDR3 is TGTGCCAGCAGCTTCAGACAGGGAGACACAGATACGCAGTATTTT. Residues: CASSFRQGDTDTQYF.

The chain links TRBV9 to TRBJ2-2; TRBD1 matches at 7 bases. CDR3 size: 18 residues. The V and J ends lost 4 bases and 4 bases, in that order; junction bases with no gene match: 16. CDR1 and CDR2 (germline): SGDLS, YYNGEE. CDR3 loop: CASSISYGATGFTGELFF. In DNA form, the CDR3 reads TGTGCCAGCAGCATTAGCTACGGGGCGACAGGGTTCACCGGGGAGCTGTTTTTT.

The chain couples TRBV27 to TRBJ1-4, with 8 nucleotides matching TRBD1. Trimming cost V 6 bases and J 7 bases; bases outside gene matches: 22. The germline V gene encodes CDR1 MNHEY and CDR2 SMNVEV (reference sequence). This CDR3 spans 19 amino acids. CDR3: CASSRHDRGFRIVGEKLFF. Written as DNA, the CDR3 is TGTGCCAGCAGCCGCCACGACAGGGGATTTCGGATTGTTGGTGAAAAACTGTTTTTT.

The chain links TRBV6-6 to TRBJ1-3, with D perhaps TRBD1 (6 bases). V lost 4 bases, J lost 4 bases, and 17 bases lay in between. The CDR3 is 16 residues long. CDR1 and CDR2 (germline): MNHNY, SVGAGI (reference sequence). The chain's CDR3 is CASSLTGGQSGNTIYF. The DNA of the CDR3 is TGTGCCAGCAGTTTGACAGGCGGCCAATCCGGAAACACCATATATTTT.

The chain combines TRBV4-3 with TRBJ2-1; tentative D call: TRBD2 (5 bases). The CDR3 runs to 15 residues. Trimming pared 0 bases from V and 2 bases from J, leaving 8 bases between. Germline V lookup: CDR1 LGHNA, CDR2 YSLEER. CDR3 region: CASSQDWETYNEQFF. CDR3 coding DNA: TGCGCCAGCAGCCAAGATTGGGAGACCTACAATGAGCAGTTCTTC.

The rearrangement links TRBV30 to TRBJ2-7; D not resolved. Trimming took off 7 bases at V and 7 bases at J, with 17 bases between the two ends. The CDR3 is made up of 12 amino acids. Germline V lookup: CDR1 GTSNPN, CDR2 SVGIG (reference sequence). DNA of the CDR3: TGTGCCTCCAGCCGGAATTACGGAGAGCAGTACTTC. Translated: CASSRNYGEQYF.

This clone was seen a handful of times. This chain joins TRBV5-1 and TRBJ2-6; TRBD1 might be the D (6 bases). The CDR3 contains 17 residues. V was clipped by 2 bases and J by 4 bases, with 16 bases between them. CDR1 and CDR2 from the germline V gene are SGHRS and YFSETQ. The CDR3 DNA reads TGCGCCAGCAGCTTATCCTCCACAGGGTCCGGGGCCAACGTCCTGACTTTC. This gives the protein CASSLSSTGSGANVLTF.

The gene calls are TRBV18 and TRBJ2-7, with no clear D. Looked up from germline, CDR1 is KGHSH and CDR2 is LQKENI. The CDR3 totals 15 residues. V dropped 2 bases and J dropped 0 bases, with 11 bases sitting between them. The CDR3 nucleotides read TGTGCCAGCTCACCATCCCAGAGGAGCTCCTACGAGCAGTACTTC. Translated: CASSPSQRSSYEQYF.

This clone has a handful of counts. CDR3 sequence: CAWRQGVLYEQYF. The CDR3 DNA sequence: TGTGCCTGGAGGCAGGGGGTACTCTACGAGCAGTACTTC. This chain joins TRBV30 and TRBJ2-7; the match to TRBD1 covers 7 bases. The CDR3 sequence is 13 residues long. Looked up from germline, CDR1 is GTSNPN and CDR2 is SVGIG (reference sequence). After removal of 3 bases from V and 3 bases from J, the junction contained 5 bases not matched to a gene.